The 25 T cell receptor beta chains given below trace back to one sample, sequenced in a study of molecular identifiers for immune sequencing clone quantification. TCRdb reprocessed the PCR reads via MiXCR and lists one record per CDR3 protein. This table holds 550,000 to 750,000 distinct CDR3 sequences, less than 20% found once. Sequencing used naive CD8+ T cells from blood, with Jurkat cell RNA spiked in. Described subset: FACS-sorted CD8+CD4-CCR7+CD45RA+ naive T cells. The source of these receptors is a human donor in good health. Some libraries in this study had Jurkat cell RNA spiked in.

This clonotype showed up just a few times. This rearrangement joins TRBV20-1 to TRBJ2-1; 8 bases align to TRBD2. Germline V CDR1 and CDR2: DFQATT, SNEGSKA (reference sequence). V shed 5 bases and J 3 bases; nucleotides not matched to a gene: 6. The CDR3 spans 14 residues. CDR3 bases: TGCAGTGCTCCTCTAGCGGGCCTCTACAATGAGCAGTTCTTC. It translates to CSAPLAGLYNEQFF.

This clonotype was picked up many times. The chain links TRBV7-9 to TRBJ2-7; D ambiguous. Between the trimmed V and J ends, which lost 5 bases and 0 bases, there was a span of 11 bases. Germline V lookup: CDR1 SEHNR, CDR2 FQNEAQ (reference sequence). The CDR3 totals 14 residues. The CDR3 coding sequence is TGTGCCAGCAGCCCGTCCCTGAACTCCTACGAGCAGTACTTC. Amino acid sequence: CASSPSLNSYEQYF.

This clonotype showed up just a few times. The rearrangement links TRBV18 to TRBJ2-7, with TRBD1 identical over 8 bases. The germline CDR1 and CDR2 sequences are KGHSH and LQKENI. The J segment lost 3 bases and the V segment lost 0 bases, leaving 16 bases of the junction unmatched. CDR3 size: 19 residues. The CDR3 bases are TGTGCCAGCTCACCACCACGGACAGGGCCAATAACCTCATACTACGAGCAGTACTTC. As protein: CASSPPRTGPITSYYEQYF.

This clonotype was seen only a few times. This chain joins TRBV28 and TRBJ2-7; 8 nucleotides agree with TRBD1. The CDR3 covers 17 residues. Per germline, CDR1 MDHEN and CDR2 SYDVKM. J lost 5 bases, V lost 3 bases, and 15 bases had no gene match. CDR3 sequence reads: CASSFLTGDFGGNEQYF. CDR3 sequence (DNA): TGTGCCAGCAGTTTTTTGACAGGGGATTTCGGGGGAAACGAGCAGTACTTC. Full variable domain (outside the CDR3, taken from reference TRBV28 and TRBJ2-7): DVKVTQSSRYLVKRTGEKVFLECVQDMDHENMFWYRQDPGLGLRLIYFSYDVKMKEKGDIPEGYSVSREKKERFSLILESASTNQTSMYLCASSFLTGDFGGNEQYFGPGTRLTVT.

This clonotype was picked up many times. CDR3 loop: CASSYGDSSEQPQHF. The CDR3 DNA sequence: TGTGCCAGCAGTTACGGGGACAGTTCGGAGCAGCCCCAGCATTTT. The rearrangement links TRBV6-6 to TRBJ1-5; 7 bases line up with TRBD1. Per the germline V gene, CDR1 is MNHNY and CDR2 is SVGAGI (reference sequence). There are 15 residues in the CDR3. Germline trimming cut 2 bases from V and 7 bases from J; bases unmatched to any gene: 8.

The sample holds many counts of this clonotype. The V and J genes are TRBV7-6 and TRBJ1-5; D perhaps matches TRBD1 (5 bases). This CDR3 is built from 16 residues. V was clipped by 2 bases and J by 2 bases, with 13 bases between them. Germline CDR1 is SGHVS and CDR2 is FNYEAQ. The CDR3, as DNA: TGTGCCAGCAGCTTACGGGGGGGATTTGGCAATCAGCCCCAGCATTTT. Translation gives CASSLRGGFGNQPQHF.

About this clonotype itself: At one end, the junction sequence differs from germline, possibly due to a read error. The rearrangement links TRBV10-2 to TRBJ1-2, with D hard to call. The germline gives CDR1 WSHSY, CDR2 SAAADI. CDR3 length: 12 amino acids. CDR3: CASSESRPPGAF. The CDR3 DNA sequence: TGCGCCAGCAGTGAGTCTCGCCCCCCAGGCGCCTTC.

This clonotype was observed a few times. The rearrangement uses TRBV7-6 and TRBJ2-1, with 8 nucleotides matching TRBD2. CDR1 is SGHVS and CDR2 is FNYEAQ in the germline V gene. Losses at the gene ends were 3 bases for V and 2 bases for J; bases not matched to a gene: 6. The CDR3 covers 16 residues. This CDR3 reads CASSLDGAGAYNEQFF. The DNA for the CDR3 is TGTGCCAGCAGCTTGGACGGAGCGGGGGCCTACAATGAGCAGTTCTTC. The full variable domain, in which reference TRBV7-6 and TRBJ2-1 provide the parts outside the CDR3, is GAGVSQSPRYKVTKRGQDVALRCDPISGHVSLYWYRQALGQGPEFLTYFNYEAQQDKSGLPNDRFSAERPEGSISTLTIQRTEQRDSAMYRCASSLDGAGAYNEQFFGPGTRLTVL.

This clonotype was seen at least ten times. The V call is TRBV7-2, the J call TRBJ2-3; TRBD2 might be the D (6 bases). The CDR3 covers 19 residues. Germline V gene data show CDR1 as SGHTA and CDR2 as FQGNSA. V was cut by 3 bases and J by 0 bases, with 22 bases left in between. The CDR3 DNA follows: TGTGCCAGCAGCTTGGGACTCGATCCCAGGCCCCCTAGCACAGATACGCAGTATTTT. This codes for CASSLGLDPRPPSTDTQYF.

About this clonotype itself: A much larger clone lies one base from this, so it may be a read error. This chain links TRBV20-1 with TRBJ2-7; TRBD1 matches at 7 bases. The CDR3 has 15 residues. The germline gives CDR1 DFQATT, CDR2 SNEGSKA (reference sequence). The CDR3 protein is CSVRTGTAPSYEQYF. CDR3 nucleotide sequence: TGCAGTGTTAGAACAGGGACAGCACCCTCCTACGAGCAGTACTTC.

In this sample, this clonotype turned up a few times. V and J are TRBV5-4 and TRBJ1-2; 7 bases fit TRBD1. J lost 0 bases, V lost 4 bases, and 6 bases had no gene match. The CDR3 loop spans 15 amino acids. Germline loops: CDR1 SGHNT, CDR2 YYREEE (reference sequence). DNA for the CDR3: TGTGCCAGCAGCGGGGGACAGTTAGCTAACTATGGCTACACCTTC. The encoded protein is CASSGGQLANYGYTF. Drawing the rest from reference TRBV5-4 and TRBJ1-2, the complete variable domain is ETGVTQSPTHLIKTRGQQVTLRCSSQSGHNTVSWYQQALGQGPQFIFQYYREEENGRGNFPPRFSGLQFPNYSSELNVNALELDDSALYLCASSGGQLANYGYTFGSGTRLTVV.

This clonotype was detected a few times. The gene calls are TRBV6-5 and TRBJ2-2; maybe TRBD2 (6 bases). The CDR3 contains 15 residues. The V end lost 6 bases, the J end lost 0 bases, and 11 bases lay between the germline ends. Germline V gene sequence: CDR1 MNHEY, CDR2 SVGAGI. CDR3 region: CASRSGVTNTGELFF. Written as DNA, the CDR3 is TGTGCCAGCAGGTCGGGGGTTACGAACACCGGGGAGCTGTTTTTT.

Regarding this clonotype: As the CDR3 is not closed by the conserved phenylalanine or tryptophan, this likely results from a read error. The gene calls are TRBV28 and TRBJ2-3; 14 bases are shared with TRBD2. V was pared by 2 bases and J by 4 bases, with 11 bases of the junction left unmatched. This CDR3 is built from 19 residues. The germline CDR1 and CDR2 sequences are MDHEN and SYDVKM. CDR3 sequence: CASSLPTEGLAGVADTQYS. The CDR3 nucleotides are TGTGCCAGCAGTTTACCTACTGAGGGACTAGCGGGAGTAGCAGATACGCAGTATTCT.

The V gene is TRBV6-2 or TRBV6-3, the J gene TRBJ2-7, with 7 nucleotides matching TRBD2. The ends lost 10 bases at V and 0 bases at J; junction bases unmatched: 24. This CDR3 region has 19 residues. Germline values: CDR1 MNHEY, CDR2 SVGEGT. CDR3 region: CATPCREVAGLPLSYEQYF. The CDR3 DNA follows: TGTGCCACCCCCTGCCGCGAGGTAGCGGGCCTCCCCCTCTCCTACGAGCAGTACTTC.

This clonotype was seen repeatedly, ten times or more. This sequence joins TRBV27 and TRBJ1-4; D is unresolved. CDR1 MNHEY and CDR2 SMNVEV come from the germline V gene (reference sequence). CDR3 length: 14 amino acids. Between the trimmed V and J ends, which lost 1 base and 3 bases, there was a span of 6 bases. The CDR3 DNA sequence: TGTGCCAGCAGTTTATTGGCTTCTAATGAAAAACTGTTTTTT. This sequence encodes CASSLLASNEKLFF.

The rearrangement links TRBV30 to TRBJ2-7; the D call may be TRBD1 or TRBD2 (5 bases each). This CDR3 has 13 residues. Trimming left V 1 base short and J 3 bases short, with 10 bases between. The germline V gene has CDR1 GTSNPN and CDR2 SVGIG (reference sequence). This CDR3 is CAWSGDRRYEQYF. DNA of the CDR3: TGTGCCTGGAGTGGGGACCGACGCTACGAGCAGTACTTC.

The rearrangement links TRBV7-8 to TRBJ2-1; 7 bases line up with TRBD2. Germline loops: CDR1 SGHVS, CDR2 FQNEAQ. The CDR3 consists of 18 residues. The junction had 9 bases not matched to a gene; V was cut back by 1 base and J by 0 bases. In DNA form, the CDR3 reads TGTGCCAGCAGCTTAGGGGGGGGGGACTGGAGCTCCTACAATGAGCAGTTCTTC. It translates to CASSLGGGDWSSYNEQFF.

In its sample, this clonotype was seen once. This chain uses TRBV28 with TRBJ1-1; a weak D match, TRBD1 (5 bases). The CDR3 has 13 amino acids. Germline CDR1 MDHEN, CDR2 SYDVKM. V lost 3 bases and J lost 4, with 9 bases in between. For the CDR3, the DNA is TGTGCCAGCAGTTTTTGTGGGGGCACTGAAGCTTTCTTT. Translated, it gives CASSFCGGTEAFF. The full variable domain, with the rest looked up from reference TRBV28 and TRBJ1-1, is DVKVTQSSRYLVKRTGEKVFLECVQDMDHENMFWYRQDPGLGLRLIYFSYDVKMKEKGDIPEGYSVSREKKERFSLILESASTNQTSMYLCASSFCGGTEAFFGQGTRLTVV.

In regard to this clonotype: The junction departs from the called germline gene at one end, perhaps through a read error. The chain links TRBV5-6 to TRBJ1-5, with D possibly matching TRBD1 (6 bases). The CDR3 covers 16 residues. The V gene's germline CDR1 is SGHDT and CDR2 YYEEEE. The CDR3 DNA follows: TGTGCCGGCAGCTTGGCGACAGGAAATAGCAATCAGCCCCAGCATTTT. Translated, it gives CAGSLATGNSNQPQHF.

This clonotype was found a few times. The rearrangement joins TRBV9 to TRBJ2-3; D is uncertain. This CDR3 is 14 amino acids long. Trimming removed 1 base from V and 2 bases from J, with 8 bases in between. In germline, CDR1 is SGDLS, CDR2 YYNGEE. The CDR3 is CASSVLADTDTQYF. The CDR3 coding sequence is TGTGCCAGCAGCGTACTCGCTGACACAGATACGCAGTATTTT.

This clonotype was seen repeatedly, ten times or more. The rearrangement joins TRBV6-2 or TRBV6-3 to TRBJ2-7; no clear D. V was shortened by 0 bases and J by 4 bases, with 10 bases between the two germline ends. This CDR3 has 14 residues. Germline assignment: CDR1 MNHEY and CDR2 SVGEGT. This CDR3 is CASSYSGTDYEQYF. CDR3 coding DNA: TGTGCCAGCAGTTACTCTGGAACGGATTACGAGCAGTACTTC.

The chain couples TRBV27 to TRBJ2-1; 10 bases map to TRBD2. The J segment lost 10 bases and the V segment lost 5 bases, leaving 5 bases of the junction unmatched. Germline loops: CDR1 MNHEY, CDR2 SMNVEV (reference sequence). The CDR3 has 13 residues. The CDR3 DNA sequence: TGTGCCAGCAGTCCCCGGACTAGCGGAGAGCAGTTCTTC. It encodes CASSPRTSGEQFF.

This clonotype was picked up many times. The chain employs TRBV12-3 or TRBV12-4 and TRBJ2-3, with TRBD2 identical over 9 bases. V was pared by 10 bases and J by 1 base, with 9 bases of the junction left unmatched. The CDR3 length is 15 residues. Here the CDR3 reads CATYSGGAGTDTQYF. For the CDR3, the DNA is TGTGCCACTTATAGCGGGGGTGCGGGCACAGATACGCAGTATTTT.

About this clonotype itself: A much larger clone lies a single base off, so this may be a read error. This chain connects TRBV29-1 to TRBJ1-2; a weak D match, TRBD1 (5 bases). Germline CDR1 and CDR2: SQVTM and ANQGSEA. This CDR3 region has 12 residues. The DNA of the CDR3 is TGCAGTTACTGGGGACGGTACTATGGCTACACCTTC. This codes for CSYWGRYYGYTF.

This clonotype was picked up many times. The chain combines TRBV6-5 with TRBJ1-6; no definite D call. Trimming took 7 bases from V and 8 from J, leaving 15 bases between them. The CDR3 runs 14 residues. The germline V gene has CDR1 MNHEY and CDR2 SVGAGI. CDR3 sequence: CASTMKPADSPLHF. CDR3 sequence (DNA): TGTGCCAGCACTATGAAGCCTGCGGATTCACCCCTCCACTTT.